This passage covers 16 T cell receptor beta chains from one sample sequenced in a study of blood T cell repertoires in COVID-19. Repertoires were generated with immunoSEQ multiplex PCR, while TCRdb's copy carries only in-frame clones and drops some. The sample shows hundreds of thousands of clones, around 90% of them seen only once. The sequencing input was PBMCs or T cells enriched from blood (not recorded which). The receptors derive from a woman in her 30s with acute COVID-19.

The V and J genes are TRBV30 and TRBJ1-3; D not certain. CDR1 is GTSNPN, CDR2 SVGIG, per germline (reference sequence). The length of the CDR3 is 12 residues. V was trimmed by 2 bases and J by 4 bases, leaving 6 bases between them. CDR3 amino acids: CAWSLQGNTIYF. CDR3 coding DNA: TGTGCCTGGAGTTTACAGGGAAACACCATATATTTT.

The CDR3 spells CASSTKTSGGRETQYF. CDR3 in DNA: TGTGCCAGCAGCACCAAGACTAGCGGGGGTCGGGAGACCCAGTACTTC. This sequence joins TRBV7-2 and TRBJ2-5, with TRBD2 matching over 12 bases. Germline V gene sequence: CDR1 SGHTA, CDR2 FQGNSA. The CDR3 is 16 residues long. V was clipped by 5 bases and J by 5 bases; unmatched bases: 9.

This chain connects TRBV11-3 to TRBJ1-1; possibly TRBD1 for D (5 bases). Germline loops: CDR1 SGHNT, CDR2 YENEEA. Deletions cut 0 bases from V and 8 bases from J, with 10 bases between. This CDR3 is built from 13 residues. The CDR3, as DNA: TGTGCCAGCAGCTTAGATCCCAGGGAAGAAGCTTTCTTT. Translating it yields CASSLDPREEAFF.

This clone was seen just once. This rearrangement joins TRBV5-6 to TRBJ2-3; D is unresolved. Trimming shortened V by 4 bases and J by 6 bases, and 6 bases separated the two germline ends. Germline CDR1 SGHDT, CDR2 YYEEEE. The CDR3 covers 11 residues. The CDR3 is CASSVSDTQYF. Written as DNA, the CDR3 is TGTGCCAGCAGCGTGTCTGATACGCAGTATTTT.

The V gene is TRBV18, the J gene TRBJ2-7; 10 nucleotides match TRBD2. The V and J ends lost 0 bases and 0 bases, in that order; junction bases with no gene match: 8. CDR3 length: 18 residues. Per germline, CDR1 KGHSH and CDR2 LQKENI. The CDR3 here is CASSPPSRAGGSSYEQYF. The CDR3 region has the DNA TGTGCCAGCTCACCACCTAGCCGAGCGGGGGGGAGCTCCTACGAGCAGTACTTC.

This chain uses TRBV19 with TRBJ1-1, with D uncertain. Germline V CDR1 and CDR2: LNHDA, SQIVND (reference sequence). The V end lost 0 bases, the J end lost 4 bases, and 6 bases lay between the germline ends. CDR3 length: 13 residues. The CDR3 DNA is TGTGCCAGTAGTATAGAGGCCAGCACTGAAGCTTTCTTT. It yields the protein CASSIEASTEAFF.

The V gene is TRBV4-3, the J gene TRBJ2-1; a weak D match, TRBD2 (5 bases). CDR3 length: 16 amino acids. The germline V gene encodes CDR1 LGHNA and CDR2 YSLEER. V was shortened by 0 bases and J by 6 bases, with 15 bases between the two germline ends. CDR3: CASSQDPRQRANEQFF. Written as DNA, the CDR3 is TGCGCCAGCAGCCAAGACCCCAGGCAGAGGGCCAATGAGCAGTTCTTC.

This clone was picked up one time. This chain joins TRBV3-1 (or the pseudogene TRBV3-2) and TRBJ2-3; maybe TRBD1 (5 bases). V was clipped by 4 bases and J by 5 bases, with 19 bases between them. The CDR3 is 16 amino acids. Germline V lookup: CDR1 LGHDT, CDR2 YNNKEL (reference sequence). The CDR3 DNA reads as TGTGCCAGCAGCCCCCTCTCGCAGGGTGGAAAAGATACGCAGTATTTT. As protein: CASSPLSQGGKDTQYF.

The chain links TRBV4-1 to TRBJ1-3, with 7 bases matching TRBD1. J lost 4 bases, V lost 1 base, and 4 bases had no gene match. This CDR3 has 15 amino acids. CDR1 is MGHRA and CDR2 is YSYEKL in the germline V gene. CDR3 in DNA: TGCGCCAGCAGCCAAGGGACAGGTCTGGGAAACACCATATATTTT. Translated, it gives CASSQGTGLGNTIYF.

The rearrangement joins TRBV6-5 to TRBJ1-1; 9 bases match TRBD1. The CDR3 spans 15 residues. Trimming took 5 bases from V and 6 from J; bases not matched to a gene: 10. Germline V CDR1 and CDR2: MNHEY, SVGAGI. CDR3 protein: CASSKTGTGNPEAFF. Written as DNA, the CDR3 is TGTGCCAGCAGTAAAACCGGGACAGGGAATCCTGAAGCTTTCTTT.

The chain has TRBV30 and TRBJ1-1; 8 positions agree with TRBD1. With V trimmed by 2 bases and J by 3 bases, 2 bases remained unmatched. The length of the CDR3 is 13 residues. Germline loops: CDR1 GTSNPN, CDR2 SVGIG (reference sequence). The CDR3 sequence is CAWSQGAYTEAFF. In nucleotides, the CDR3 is TGTGCCTGGAGTCAGGGGGCATACACTGAAGCTTTCTTT. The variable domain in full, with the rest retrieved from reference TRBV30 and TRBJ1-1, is SQTIHQWPATLVQPVGSPLSLECTVEGTSNPNLYWYRQAAGRGLQLLFYSVGIGQISSEVPQNLSASRPQDRQFILSSKKLLLSDSGFYLCAWSQGAYTEAFFGQGTRLTVV.

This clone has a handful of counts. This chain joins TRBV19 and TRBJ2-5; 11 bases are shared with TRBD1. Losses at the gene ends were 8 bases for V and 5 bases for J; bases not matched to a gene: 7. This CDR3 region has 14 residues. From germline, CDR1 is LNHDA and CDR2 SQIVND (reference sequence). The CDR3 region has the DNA TGTGCCAGTCGAAGGACAGGGGGCGCTGAGACCCAGTACTTC. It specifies CASRRTGGAETQYF.

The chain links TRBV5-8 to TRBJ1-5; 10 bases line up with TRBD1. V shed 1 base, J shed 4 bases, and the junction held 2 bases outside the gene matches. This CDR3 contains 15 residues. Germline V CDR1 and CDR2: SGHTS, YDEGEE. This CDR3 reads CASSLWTGGNQPQHF. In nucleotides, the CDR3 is TGTGCCAGCAGCTTGTGGACAGGGGGTAATCAGCCCCAGCATTTT.

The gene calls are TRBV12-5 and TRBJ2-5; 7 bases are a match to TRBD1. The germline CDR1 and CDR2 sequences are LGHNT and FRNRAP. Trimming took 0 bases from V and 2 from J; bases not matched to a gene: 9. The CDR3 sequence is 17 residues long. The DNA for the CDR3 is TGTGCTAGTGGTTTGGTACTATCCGGGACAGCTCAAGAGACCCAGTACTTC. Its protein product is CASGLVLSGTAQETQYF.

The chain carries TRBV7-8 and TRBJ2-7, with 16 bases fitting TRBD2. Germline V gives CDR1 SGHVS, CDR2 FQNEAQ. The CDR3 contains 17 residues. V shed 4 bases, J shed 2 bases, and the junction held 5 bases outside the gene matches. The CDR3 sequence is CASSSGLAGGQTYEQYF. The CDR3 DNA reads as TGTGCCAGCAGCTCGGGACTAGCGGGGGGGCAGACCTACGAGCAGTACTTC.

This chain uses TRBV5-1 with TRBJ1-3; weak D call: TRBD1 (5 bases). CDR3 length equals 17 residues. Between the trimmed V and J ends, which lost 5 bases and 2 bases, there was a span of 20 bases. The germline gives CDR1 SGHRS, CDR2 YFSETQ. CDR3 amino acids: CASRQSTGLLPGNTIYF. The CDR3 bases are TGCGCCAGCAGGCAAAGCACGGGACTTCTCCCTGGAAACACCATATATTTT.